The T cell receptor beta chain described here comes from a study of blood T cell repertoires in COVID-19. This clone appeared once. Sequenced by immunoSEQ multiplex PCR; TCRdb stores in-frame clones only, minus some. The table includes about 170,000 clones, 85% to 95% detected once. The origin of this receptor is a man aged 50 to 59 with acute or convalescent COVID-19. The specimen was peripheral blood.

CDR3: CASRTGRNEQFF. The CDR3 nucleotides read TGTGCCAGCCGCACAGGGCGGAATGAGCAGTTCTTC. The chain links TRBV19 to TRBJ2-1, with D possibly matching TRBD1 (6 bases). Germline V gene lookup returns CDR1 LNHDA and CDR2 SQIVND (reference sequence). The CDR3 sequence is 12 residues long. V lost 9 bases and J lost 7, with 13 bases in between.